This entry concerns a single TCR beta chain. As yet, its antigen is unknown. The authors produced TCR alpha and TCR beta cDNA libraries with sample barcodes and UMIs by 5'RACE using constant-segment primers. TCRdb called the 5' RACE reads again in MiXCR, with one record for every CDR3 protein. This table has around 300,000 distinct CDR3 sequences, approximately 19% appearing once. This specimen comes from a study of T-cell memory formation after mild COVID-19. At the level of the study: In these data, TCR clusters were largely donor specific. Findings and limits, study-wide: Clones contracting across day 15 to 85 had a balanced CD4/CD8 profile; later expanding clones leaned CD4+. CD4+ contracting clones were found mainly in CM and EM, and CD8+ ones in EMRA.

Germline CDR1 SGHTA, CDR2 FQGNSA. The CDR3 loop spans 14 amino acids. The V gene lost 4 bases and the J gene lost 0 bases, with 8 bases spanning the gap. The sample was PBMCs or a T cell subset sorted from them (not recorded which). The chain links TRBV7-2 to TRBJ2-3; D unresolved. This clonotype originated in a man aged 18 to 29 who had mild COVID-19 (a few samples of this study predate the infection). Cell type and time point are not known. CDR3 DNA sequence: TGTGCCAGCAGCTACCGCTCCAGCACAGATACGCAGTATTTT. Protein product: CASSYRSSTDTQYF.